These 27 T cell receptor beta chains were sequenced from one sample in a study of Graves' ophthalmopathy and Graves' hyperthyroidism. RNA transcripts provided the template for amplifying TCR beta CDR3 regions. First-round RT-PCR employed HTBI primers, with a second-round multiplex PCR after it. TCRdb processed the multiplex PCR reads anew with MiXCR; each CDR3 protein has one entry. The data show 450,000 or so distinct CDR3 sequences, 14% seen once. The sequenced sample consisted of blood. These receptors were collected from a young woman with Graves' ophthalmopathy.

This clonotype came up many times. The rearrangement uses TRBV24-1 and TRBJ2-5; D not certain. The V end lost 0 bases, the J end lost 6 bases, and 4 bases lay between the germline ends. There are 12 residues in the CDR3. Germline CDR1 KGHDR, CDR2 SFDVKD. CDR3 sequence: CATSDLGKTQYF. The CDR3 DNA follows: TGTGCCACCAGTGATTTGGGGAAGACCCAGTACTTC.

This clonotype came up many times. V is TRBV28 and J is TRBJ1-2; D gene unclear. The germline V gene encodes CDR1 MDHEN and CDR2 SYDVKM. This CDR3 comprises 13 residues. Trimming pared 8 bases from V and 3 bases from J, leaving 13 bases between. The CDR3 region has the DNA TGTGCCAGCGGCCTTCTAGATGACTATGGCTACACCTTC. Its protein is CASGLLDDYGYTF.

This clonotype showed up many times. V is TRBV30 and J is TRBJ1-1; unclear D gene. Germline V gene lookup returns CDR1 GTSNPN and CDR2 SVGIG (reference sequence). The CDR3 loop spans 11 amino acids. The V end was cut by 5 bases, the J end by 0 bases, with 4 bases between. The CDR3 sequence is CAWEVNTEAFF. The CDR3, as DNA: TGTGCCTGGGAAGTGAACACTGAAGCTTTCTTT.

This clonotype was recorded many times. V and J are TRBV6-5 and TRBJ1-6; D gene unclear. Germline V gene data show CDR1 as MNHEY and CDR2 as SVGAGI. This CDR3 comprises 17 residues. Trimming took 2 bases from V and 0 from J, leaving 11 bases between them. CDR3 DNA: TGTGCCAGCAGTTACGGCGGGGTCGACTCCTATAATTCACCCCTCCACTTT. Its protein is CASSYGGVDSYNSPLHF.

This clonotype has at least ten counts. The chain uses TRBV5-1 and TRBJ1-2; D remains ambiguous. V shed 0 bases and J shed 4 bases, with 10 bases lying between them. Germline CDR1 and CDR2: SGHRS and YFSETQ. This CDR3 has 14 amino acids. In DNA, the CDR3 is TGCGCCAGCAGCTTGGGGACCTTGAGCTATGGCTACACCTTC. Its translation is CASSLGTLSYGYTF.

In this sample, this clonotype turned up many times. The gene calls are TRBV29-1 and TRBJ2-7; the match to TRBD1 covers 9 bases. Germline-derived CDR1 and CDR2 are SQVTM and ANQGSEA. The CDR3 spans 13 residues. V trimming: 6 bases; J trimming: 1 base; junction bases outside the gene matches: 4. CDR3 sequence: CSVKDRGSYEQYF. CDR3 sequence (DNA): TGCAGCGTCAAGGACAGGGGTTCCTACGAGCAGTACTTC.

This clonotype was picked up many times. The V gene is TRBV10-3, the J gene TRBJ1-1; D not resolved. The V gene's germline CDR1 is ENHRY and CDR2 SYGVKD. This CDR3 comprises 12 residues. V gave up 2 bases and J gave up 7 bases, with 8 bases separating them. CDR3 nucleotide sequence: TGTGCCATCAGTGAGGGGCAGCATGAAGCTTTCTTT. This sequence encodes CAISEGQHEAFF.

This clonotype was picked up many times. The V and J genes are TRBV12-5 and TRBJ1-1, with D unclear. There are 14 residues in the CDR3. Trimming shortened V by 1 base and J by 2 bases, and 8 bases separated the two germline ends. Germline V gene data show CDR1 as LGHNT and CDR2 as FRNRAP. The CDR3 loop is CASGLGTPNTEAFF. In DNA, the CDR3 is TGTGCTAGTGGTTTGGGGACCCCCAACACTGAAGCTTTCTTT.

This clonotype showed up many times. The chain uses TRBV20-1 and TRBJ2-2; D uncertain. The CDR3 runs to 13 residues. V was shortened by 0 bases and J by 1 base, with 3 bases between the two germline ends. Germline V CDR1 and CDR2: DFQATT, SNEGSKA (reference sequence). DNA of the CDR3: TGCAGTGCTAGAGACATGAACACCGGGGAGCTGTTTTTT. As protein: CSARDMNTGELFF.

This clonotype was counted at least ten times. This chain connects TRBV12-5 to TRBJ1-1; D call uncertain. This CDR3 has 14 amino acids. V shed 1 base and J shed 11 bases, with 17 bases lying between them. CDR1 and CDR2 (germline): LGHNT, FRNRAP. The CDR3 region is CASGLAVQGGVAFF. In DNA form, the CDR3 reads TGTGCTAGTGGTTTGGCAGTTCAAGGAGGTGTTGCTTTCTTT.

The sample holds many counts of this clonotype. The chain has TRBV12-3 or TRBV12-4 and TRBJ2-5; 7 positions match TRBD1. The CDR3 is 14 amino acids. The ends lost 6 bases at V and 1 base at J; junction bases unmatched: 5. The CDR3 bases are TGTGCCAGCAGCCCAGGACAGGCCCAAGAGACCCAGTACTTC. It codes for CASSPGQAQETQYF.

This clonotype has ten or more counts. CDR3 region: CASTDDQETQYF. In nucleotides, the CDR3 is TGTGCCAGTACTGATGATCAAGAGACCCAGTACTTC. The V and J genes are TRBV6-1 and TRBJ2-5; D is unclear. The CDR3 contains 12 residues. V dropped 9 bases and J dropped 2 bases, with 10 bases sitting between them. CDR1 and CDR2 from the germline V gene are MNHNS and SASEGT.

The chain combines TRBV6-1 with TRBJ1-2, with a possible D match to TRBD1 (6 bases). The CDR3 has 14 amino acids. Germline V gene sequence: CDR1 MNHNS, CDR2 SASEGT. The V end was cut by 7 bases, the J end by 4 bases, with 16 bases between. CDR3 residues: CASNTLEGGYGYTF. The DNA for the CDR3 is TGTGCCAGCAACACCCTGGAAGGGGGCTATGGCTACACCTTC.

This clonotype was seen a handful of times. The junction does not match germline at one end; this may be a read error. V and J are TRBV13 and TRBJ1-1, with D uncertain. In germline, CDR1 is PRHDT, CDR2 FYEKMQ (reference sequence). The CDR3 extends over 11 amino acids. The CDR3 protein is CAGSQGLRAFF. CDR3 nucleotides: TGTGCCGGCAGCCAAGGGCTTCGGGCTTTCTTT.

Details on this clonotype: Since a much larger clone is just one base distant, this may be a read error. The chain has TRBV12-3 or TRBV12-4 and TRBJ2-7; 15 bases are a match to TRBD2. CDR3 length equals 14 residues. The CDR3 reads CVSSPGLAGGIRYF. CDR3 sequence (DNA): TGTGTCAGCAGCCCGGGACTAGCGGGGGGCATTCGGTACTTC.

The table lists this clonotype with a few counts. J is TRBJ1-2 and V is TRBV20-1; no clear D gene. Germline values: CDR1 DFQATT, CDR2 SNEGSKA (reference sequence). This CDR3 comprises 15 residues. Trimming took 6 bases from V and 3 from J, leaving 20 bases between them. CDR3 DNA sequence: TGCAGTGCCCCTTCTGTTGATTTTGAGGACTATGGCTACACCTTC. Translation: CSAPSVDFEDYGYTF.

In its sample, this clonotype was seen many times. This sequence joins TRBV7-2 and TRBJ2-4; TRBD2 agrees at 7 bases. The CDR3 contains 14 residues. Germline assignment: CDR1 SGHTA and CDR2 FQGNSA. After removal of 5 bases from V and 6 bases from J, the junction contained 7 bases not matched to a gene. CDR3 bases: TGTGCCAGCAGCGTTACTAGCGATCGAAACATTCAGTACTTC. Amino acid sequence: CASSVTSDRNIQYF.

This clonotype came up many times. V usage is TRBV20-1 and J usage is TRBJ2-7; 9 bases match TRBD2. The trim removed 3 bases at V and 0 bases at J, leaving 6 bases unmatched. Germline V lookup: CDR1 DFQATT, CDR2 SNEGSKA (reference sequence). CDR3 length equals 15 residues. CDR3 DNA sequence: TGCAGTGCTAGCAGCCCTAGCGGGGACTCCTACGAGCAGTACTTC. Protein sequence: CSASSPSGDSYEQYF.

As to this clonotype: Without the conserved terminal phenylalanine or tryptophan, this CDR3 likely stems from a read error. The limits of the CDR3 on the DNA are not certain, so only TCRdb's listed CDR3 is given. The chain recombines TRBV10-3 with TRBJ1-1; TRBD1, the D gene given by the table, was not confirmed from the DNA. The CDR3 has 12 amino acids, counting both end residues. Per germline, CDR1 ENHRY and CDR2 SYGVKD. CDR3: CATGQLNTEALL.

This clonotype was detected many times. The DNA for the CDR3 is TGTGCCAGCAGCCCTAGCCGGACAGGGAAAACTTTCTTT. It codes for CASSPSRTGKTFF. The rearrangement links TRBV6-1 to TRBJ1-1; 8 bases line up with TRBD1. CDR1 is MNHNS and CDR2 is SASEGT in the germline V gene. CDR3 size: 13 residues. V lost 6 bases and J lost 12; bases outside the gene matches: 12.

This clonotype was detected many times. V is TRBV15 and J is TRBJ1-2; 7 bases fit TRBD1. V was pared by 3 bases and J by 4 bases, with 8 bases of the junction left unmatched. Germline-derived CDR1 and CDR2 are LNHNV and YYDKDF (reference sequence). The CDR3 has 15 amino acids. Here the CDR3 DNA reads TGTGCCACCAGCAGTCGGAGGGGGACAGCCTATGGCTACACCTTC. Its translation: CATSSRRGTAYGYTF. Full variable domain (remainder filled in from reference TRBV15 and TRBJ1-2): DAMVIQNPRYQVTQFGKPVTLSCSQTLNHNVMYWYQQKSSQAPKLLFHYYDKDFNNEADTPDNFQSRRPNTSFCFLDIRSPGLGDTAMYLCATSSRRGTAYGYTFGSGTRLTVV.

This clonotype turned up a few times. V gene TRBV5-6 combines with J gene TRBJ2-7, with D hard to call. The V and J ends lost 4 bases and 0 bases respectively, with 8 bases between them. CDR1 and CDR2 (germline): SGHDT, YYEEEE. The CDR3 has 13 amino acids. CDR3: CASSAAHSYEQYF. In DNA form, the CDR3 reads TGTGCCAGCAGCGCCGCTCACTCCTACGAGCAGTACTTC.

The rearrangement uses TRBV20-1 and TRBJ2-2; TRBD2 agrees at 12 bases. Germline CDR1 reads DFQATT; CDR2 reads SNEGSKA (reference sequence). J was trimmed by 6 bases and V by 2 bases; bases with no gene match: 4. The CDR3 runs 15 residues. The CDR3 sequence: CSARRLAGVAGELFF. The CDR3 region has the DNA TGCAGTGCTAGACGACTAGCGGGAGTGGCCGGGGAGCTGTTTTTT.

This clonotype was counted only a few times. The chain has TRBV11-2 and TRBJ2-7; no reliable D call. With 2 bases removed from V and 4 bases from J, the gap between germline ends came to 9 bases. The germline gives CDR1 SGHAT, CDR2 FQNNGV. The CDR3 loop spans 13 amino acids. CDR3 protein: CASSLRVQYEQYF. The DNA for the CDR3 is TGTGCCAGCAGCTTACGGGTGCAGTACGAGCAGTACTTC.

V gene TRBV20-1 combines with J gene TRBJ2-7; 12 nucleotides align to TRBD2. From germline, CDR1 is DFQATT and CDR2 SNEGSKA (reference sequence). Trimming at V came to 7 bases and at J to 5 bases, leaving 9 bases not matched to a gene. CDR3 length equals 14 residues. This chain's CDR3 is CSGSSGGAMNEQYF. CDR3 in DNA: TGCAGTGGGTCTAGCGGGGGGGCCATGAACGAGCAGTACTTC.

The table lists this clonotype with many counts. The chain couples TRBV12-3 or TRBV12-4 to TRBJ1-5; D call uncertain. This CDR3 contains 13 residues. Trimming removed 7 bases at V and 3 bases at J, with 10 bases between. The CDR3 loop reads CASIRGNNQPQHF. The CDR3 nucleotides read TGTGCCAGCATTCGGGGTAACAATCAGCCCCAGCATTTT.

At least ten counts were recorded for this clonotype. The chain combines TRBV5-4 with TRBJ1-5; D is uncertain. This CDR3 contains 14 residues. V gave up 4 bases and J gave up 0 bases, with 8 bases separating them. CDR1 SGHNT and CDR2 YYREEE come from the germline V gene (reference sequence). The CDR3: CASSQRGSNQPQHF. The CDR3 bases are TGTGCCAGCAGCCAGCGGGGTAGCAATCAGCCCCAGCATTTT.